The T cell receptor (beta chain) under discussion was sequenced for a study of monozygotic twins with cystic fibrosis. TCRdb's copy holds only in-frame clones and misses some; the assay was immunoSEQ multiplex PCR. The sample holds roughly 20,000 clones, around 97% seen once. In regard to this clone: Its cognate antigen is unknown.

The trim removed 2 bases at V and 2 bases at J, leaving 5 bases unmatched. Germline V gene lookup returns CDR1 SGDLS and CDR2 YYNGEE. The CDR3 is 15 residues long. Study-wide points: Co-twins had the most similar V usage for 13 of 16 pairs, J for 8.

The rearrangement joins TRBV9 to TRBJ2-3, with TRBD2 matching 7 bases. This receptor was taken from a woman in her 30s with cystic fibrosis. Sequencing was performed on blood. The CDR3 reads CASSVSGSSTDTQYF. The CDR3, as DNA: TGTGCCAGCAGCGTTAGCGGGTCATCCACAGATACGCAGTATTTT.